This passage covers 13 T cell receptor beta chains from one sample sequenced in a study of a mutant IDH1 vaccine in newly diagnosed glioma (dated by TCRdb to the early 2020s). These receptors lack a known antigen. This sample's time point label indicates: week 47, end of study. Each vaccine dose was 300 ug of a 20-mer mutant IDH1 peptide in Montanide, given subcutaneously with topical imiquimod. The library was made by the immunoSEQ multiplex PCR assay. TCRdb stores this immuneACCESS table with in-frame sequences only. Part of the clones is absent; in the studies checked, under half of the shortfall reflects unresolved V genes, and no reason is known for the rest. This sample comprises around 26,000 clones, roughly 80% of them detected only once. The ten largest clones add up to about 3.8% of the sample. This specimen was PBMCs, taken from a glioma patient whose treatment included an IDH1 peptide vaccine. The receptors originated from a middle-aged man with glioma. Some clones in this sample may be carry-over from other donors' samples.

The genes are TRBV9 and TRBJ2-5; D could derive from TRBD1 or TRBD2 (5 bases each). CDR1 SGDLS and CDR2 YYNGEE come from the germline V gene. The CDR3 contains 15 residues. With 1 base removed from V and 4 bases from J, the gap between germline ends came to 14 bases. The CDR3 region is CASSVTGDLRETQYF. CDR3 nucleotide sequence: TGTGCCAGCAGCGTAACTGGGGACCTGCGAGAGACCCAGTACTTC. Full variable domain (missing parts from reference TRBV9 and TRBJ2-5): DSGVTQTPKHLITATGQRVTLRCSPRSGDLSVYWYQQSLDQGLQFLIQYYNGEERAKGNILERFSAQQFPDLHSELNLSSLELGDSALYFCASSVTGDLRETQYFGPGTRLLVL.

The chain joins TRBV2 to TRBJ1-1, with D hard to call. The CDR3 covers 13 residues. In germline, CDR1 is SNHLY, CDR2 FYNNEI. V gave up 8 bases and J gave up 0 bases, with 10 bases separating them. CDR3 residues: CASRVNMNTEAFF. The CDR3 DNA sequence: TGTGCCAGCCGAGTTAACATGAACACTGAAGCTTTCTTT.

The rearrangement links TRBV5-1 to TRBJ1-6; a possible D gene is TRBD1 (5 bases). The germline gives CDR1 SGHRS, CDR2 YFSETQ. This CDR3 has 15 residues. The V gene lost 0 bases and the J gene lost 13 bases, with 17 bases spanning the gap. The DNA for the CDR3 is TGCGCCAGCAGCTTGGAGGTCGCTGGGGCCAGGCCCCTCCACTTT. This codes for CASSLEVAGARPLHF.

The chain joins TRBV30 to TRBJ1-2, with D uncertain. V was clipped by 4 bases and J by 0 bases, with 9 bases between them. The CDR3 is made up of 13 amino acids. Germline V lookup: CDR1 GTSNPN, CDR2 SVGIG (reference sequence). CDR3 nucleotide sequence: TGTGCCTGGACCGTCCAAGCTAACTATGGCTACACCTTC. It codes for CAWTVQANYGYTF.

This clone was seen just once. The chain couples TRBV7-9 to TRBJ2-1; 10 positions agree with TRBD1. The CDR3 sequence is 15 residues long. Trimming took 3 bases from V and 8 from J; bases not matched to a gene: 7. Germline CDR1 SEHNR, CDR2 FQNEAQ (reference sequence). The CDR3 spells CASSFRDRGFDEQFF. The DNA of the CDR3 is TGTGCCAGCAGCTTCCGGGACAGGGGATTCGATGAGCAGTTCTTC.

This chain's CDR3 is CASSIGGMNTEAFF. The DNA of the CDR3 is TGTGCCAGCAGCATAGGGGGGATGAACACTGAAGCTTTCTTT. V and J are TRBV11-3 and TRBJ1-1; D is possibly TRBD1 (6 bases). This CDR3 region has 14 residues. Per germline, CDR1 SGHNT and CDR2 YENEEA. Between the trimmed V and J ends, which lost 5 bases and 0 bases, there was a span of 10 bases. Variable domain in full (rest from reference TRBV11-3 and TRBJ1-1): EAGVVQSPRYKIIEKKQPVAFWCNPISGHNTLYWYLQNLGQGPELLIRYENEEAVDDSQLPKDRFSAERLKGVDSTLKIQPAELGDSAVYLCASSIGGMNTEAFFGQGTRLTVV.

The V and J genes are TRBV11-2 and TRBJ2-7; possibly TRBD2 for D (6 bases). CDR3 length: 14 amino acids. Germline loops: CDR1 SGHAT, CDR2 FQNNGV. V lost 3 bases, J lost 2 bases, and 11 bases lay in between. Here the CDR3 reads CASSLRGRAYEQYF. Here the CDR3 DNA reads TGTGCCAGCAGCTTGCGGGGCCGGGCCTACGAGCAGTACTTC.

The J gene is TRBJ2-3, the V gene TRBV6-4; TRBD1 matches 9 bases. Per germline, CDR1 MRHNA and CDR2 SNTAGT. The CDR3 covers 13 residues. J was trimmed by 6 bases and V by 6 bases; bases with no gene match: 4. CDR3: CASRGDREDTQYF. The CDR3 nucleotides are TGTGCCAGCAGAGGGGACAGGGAGGATACGCAGTATTTT.

V is TRBV18 and J is TRBJ2-2; D remains unclear. In germline, CDR1 is KGHSH, CDR2 LQKENI. This CDR3 is 13 amino acids long. Trimming removed 3 bases from V and 4 bases from J, with 6 bases in between. The CDR3 region is CASSPWPTGELFF. The DNA of the CDR3 is TGTGCCAGCTCACCCTGGCCCACCGGGGAGCTGTTTTTT.

V usage is TRBV10-3 and J usage is TRBJ2-7; 9 bases line up with TRBD1. V lost 3 bases, J lost 3 bases, and 3 bases stayed unmatched. This CDR3 is built from 14 residues. CDR1 and CDR2 (germline): ENHRY, SYGVKD. The chain's CDR3 is CAISDATGGYEQYF. In DNA, the CDR3 is TGTGCCATCAGTGATGCGACAGGGGGCTACGAGCAGTACTTC.

This chain connects TRBV19 to TRBJ1-1; D might be TRBD1 (5 bases). This CDR3 is built from 14 residues. Germline assignment: CDR1 LNHDA and CDR2 SQIVND (reference sequence). V was cut by 3 bases and J by 4 bases, with 12 bases left in between. The CDR3 region has the DNA TGTGCCAGTAGTATCCAGGGTCGCGGCACTGAAGCTTTCTTT. It encodes CASSIQGRGTEAFF. The complete variable domain, with remaining parts taken from reference TRBV19 and TRBJ1-1, reads DGGITQSPKYLFRKEGQNVTLSCEQNLNHDAMYWYRQDPGQGLRLIYYSQIVNDFQKGDIAEGYSVSREKKESFPLTVTSAQKNPTAFYLCASSIQGRGTEAFFGQGTRLTVV.

J is TRBJ1-1 and V is TRBV7-2; TRBD1 agrees at 7 bases. The CDR3 runs 17 residues. The junction had 15 bases not matched to a gene; V was cut back by 6 bases and J by 2 bases. Germline V gene sequence: CDR1 SGHTA, CDR2 FQGNSA. The CDR3 bases are TGTGCCAGCAGTTTTGATACCGACAGGGACCCAAACACTGAAGCTTTCTTT. Translating it yields CASSFDTDRDPNTEAFF.

The chain employs TRBV29-1 and TRBJ2-5; a weak D match, TRBD2 (6 bases). This CDR3 comprises 14 residues. Trimming removed 6 bases at V and 5 bases at J, with 19 bases between. Looked up from germline, CDR1 is SQVTM and CDR2 is ANQGSEA. DNA for the CDR3: TGCAGCGTCGGGGAGGTGATGGGCGGTGAGACCCAGTACTTC. Translated: CSVGEVMGGETQYF.